The source of this T cell receptor (beta chain) is a study of blood T cell repertoires in COVID-19. About the study: From the United States, Italy and Spain came samples of acute and convalescent COVID-19. In each case, the material was cDNA or gDNA derived from T cells, B-cell-depleted T cells, or PBMCs.

Source study methods: Counts of nucleated cells, estimated from reference gene primer amplification, were obtained. Here immunoSEQ multiplex PCR was the method, and the copy in TCRdb shows in-frame clones only, minus some. D and trimming were read from the DNA, whereas the V and J calls and clone size are those reported in that table. The table has some 100,000 clones, 85% to 90% seen once. The CDR3 length is 16 residues. The J segment lost 3 bases and the V segment lost 0 bases, leaving 2 bases of the junction unmatched. Germline CDR1 and CDR2: SGHTA and FQGTGA. This receptor was taken from a human donor in a cohort sampled during active COVID-19. Sequencing used peripheral blood. This chain links TRBV7-3 with TRBJ2-1; 10 nucleotides agree with TRBD2. This CDR3 is CASSLTIAGGYNEQFF. The CDR3 region has the DNA TGTGCCAGCAGCTTAACCATAGCGGGGGGCTACAATGAGCAGTTCTTC. Together with reference TRBV7-3 and TRBJ2-1, the CDR3 gives the full variable domain: GAGVSQTPSNKVTEKGKYVELRCDPISGHTALYWYRQSLGQGPEFLIYFQGTGAADDSGLPNDRFFAVRPEGSVSTLKIQRTERGDSAVYLCASSLTIAGGYNEQFFGPGTRLTVL.